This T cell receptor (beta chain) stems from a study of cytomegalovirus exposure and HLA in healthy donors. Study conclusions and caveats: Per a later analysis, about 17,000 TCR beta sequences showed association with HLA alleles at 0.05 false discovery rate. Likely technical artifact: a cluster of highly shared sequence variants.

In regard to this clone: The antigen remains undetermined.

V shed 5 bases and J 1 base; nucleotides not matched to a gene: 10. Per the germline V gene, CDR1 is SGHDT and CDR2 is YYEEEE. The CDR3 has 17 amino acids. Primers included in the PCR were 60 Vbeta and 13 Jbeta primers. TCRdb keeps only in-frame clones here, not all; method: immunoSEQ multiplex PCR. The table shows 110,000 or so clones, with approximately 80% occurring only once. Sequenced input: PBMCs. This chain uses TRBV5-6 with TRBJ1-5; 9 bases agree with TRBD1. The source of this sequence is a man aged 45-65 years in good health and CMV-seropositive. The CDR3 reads CASSSNRGRGSNQPQHF. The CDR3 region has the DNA TGTGCCAGCAGTTCTAACAGGGGGCGCGGGAGCAATCAGCCCCAGCATTTT.